The 27 T cell receptor beta chains listed next were all sequenced from one sample in a study of beta chain features in type 1 diabetes. Notes on the study in general: Within each of all four CD4+ subsets, Type 1 diabetes patients had TCRB CDR3s that were moderately but significantly shorter.

What these receptors recognize is not known. Every bit of the isolated RNA underwent reverse transcription, so sequencing read expressed TCRB transcripts. The repertoire was sequenced with immunoSEQ multiplex PCR; TCRdb's copy has only in-frame clones and lacks some. The profile shows hundreds of thousands of clones, about 15% of them singletons. Sequenced: naive CD4+ T cells from blood. Receptor source: a man between 18 and 35 years old with type 1 diabetes.

This clone was counted between two and nine times. V is TRBV4-2 and J is TRBJ2-5; TRBD2 matches 11 bases. Germline V CDR1 and CDR2: LGHNA, YNFKEQ. The CDR3 spans 17 residues. Losses at the gene ends were 1 base for V and 0 bases for J; bases not matched to a gene: 4. CDR3 DNA sequence: TGTGCCAGCAGCCAAGTCGGGACTAGCGGAGACCAAGAGACCCAGTACTTC. Translating gives CASSQVGTSGDQETQYF.

A few counts support this clone. The chain joins TRBV18 to TRBJ2-3, with D possibly being TRBD2 (6 bases). Trimming shortened V by 1 base and J by 0 bases, and 17 bases separated the two germline ends. Germline CDR1 is KGHSH and CDR2 is LQKENI. This CDR3 is 18 amino acids long. The CDR3 coding sequence is TGTGCCAGCTCACCACGGGAGGTCGGGGCGACTAGCACAGATACGCAGTATTTT. It is translated as CASSPREVGATSTDTQYF.

V gene TRBV19 combines with J gene TRBJ2-3; possibly TRBD2 for D (6 bases). Germline values: CDR1 LNHDA, CDR2 SQIVND (reference sequence). The CDR3 totals 14 residues. V dropped 9 bases and J dropped 0 bases, with 13 bases sitting between them. The DNA for the CDR3 is TGTGCCAGCCGGGAGCGGAGTAGCACAGATACGCAGTATTTT. Its protein is CASRERSSTDTQYF.

This chain connects TRBV15 to TRBJ2-7, with 9 bases fitting TRBD1. The CDR3 has 15 amino acids. Germline V gene data show CDR1 as LNHNV and CDR2 as YYDKDF (reference sequence). The junction had 5 bases not matched to a gene; V was cut back by 4 bases and J by 1 base. The CDR3 region has the DNA TGTGCCACCAGCAACCTGGACAGGGGATCCTACGAGCAGTACTTC. Its translation: CATSNLDRGSYEQYF.

The chain employs TRBV6-5 and TRBJ2-5, with 13 bases lining up with TRBD2. This CDR3 spans 14 amino acids. The V segment lost 8 bases and the J segment 7 bases; nucleotides outside the gene matches: 7. Germline V lookup: CDR1 MNHEY, CDR2 SVGAGI. The CDR3, as DNA: TGTGCCAGCGGAGAGAGACTAGCGGGAGGGACCCAGTACTTC. Translating gives CASGERLAGGTQYF.

J is TRBJ2-7 and V is TRBV28, with 11 bases fitting TRBD1. V shed 2 bases and J 6 bases; nucleotides not matched to a gene: 9. The CDR3 contains 16 residues. Germline V gene lookup returns CDR1 MDHEN and CDR2 SYDVKM. DNA for the CDR3: TGTGCCAGCAGTTTAGGCGGGACAGGGGGTATGGGCGAGCAGTACTTC. Protein sequence: CASSLGGTGGMGEQYF.

The chain links TRBV7-2 to TRBJ2-3; 9 bases fit TRBD1. The CDR3 spans 17 residues. The V gene's germline CDR1 is SGHTA and CDR2 FQGNSA. With V trimmed by 5 bases and J by 4 bases, 13 bases remained unmatched. The CDR3 spells CASSPPPGQGRADTQYF. Here the CDR3 DNA reads TGTGCCAGCAGCCCACCACCCGGACAGGGGAGGGCAGATACGCAGTATTTT.

In its sample, this clone was seen a few times. This sequence joins TRBV6-5 and TRBJ2-6, with 7 bases identical to TRBD1. The CDR3 runs 15 residues. With 6 bases clipped from V and 2 bases from J, the junction kept 4 bases outside the gene matches. CDR1 is MNHEY and CDR2 is SVGAGI in the germline V gene. The CDR3 region has the DNA TGTGCCAGCAGGGAGACAGGGACTGGGGCCAACGTCCTGACTTTC. Translated, it gives CASRETGTGANVLTF.

The chain couples TRBV7-2 to TRBJ2-5, with TRBD2 as a possible D gene (5 bases). Germline lookup yields CDR1 SGHTA and CDR2 FQGNSA. Trimming shortened V by 1 base and J by 5 bases, and 11 bases separated the two germline ends. The CDR3 has 14 amino acids. CDR3 sequence reads: CASSLGGLMETQYF. CDR3 DNA sequence: TGTGCCAGCAGCTTAGGCGGGCTGATGGAGACCCAGTACTTC.

This clone was detected only a few times. The CDR3: CASSRPGQGRANVLTF. As DNA, the CDR3 is TGCGCCAGCAGCCGCCCCGGGCAGGGGAGGGCCAACGTCCTGACTTTC. The rearrangement uses TRBV4-3 and TRBJ2-6; a weak D match, TRBD1 (6 bases). Germline CDR1 and CDR2: LGHNA and YSLEER. The CDR3 contains 16 residues. Deletions cut 4 bases from V and 5 bases from J, with 15 bases between.

For this clone: Without the conserved terminal phenylalanine or tryptophan, this CDR3 likely stems from a read error. No DNA is shown, since the ends of the CDR3 on it are uncertain; the CDR3 is the one TCRdb lists. This rearrangement joins TRBV7-9 to TRBJ2-7; TRBD1 is taken as the D call from the table, unchecked against the DNA. Ends included, the CDR3 has 14 residues. In germline, CDR1 is SEHNR, CDR2 FQNEAQ (reference sequence). CDR3: CASSMSGTGFLQEL.

This clone was seen a handful of times. The chain uses TRBV11-2 and TRBJ2-3; 7 bases are a match to TRBD2. From germline, CDR1 is SGHAT and CDR2 FQNNGV. Trimming at V came to 1 base and at J to 4 bases, leaving 5 bases not matched to a gene. The CDR3 extends over 15 amino acids. This chain's CDR3 is CASSLAGRGADTQYF. The CDR3 DNA reads TGTGCCAGCAGCTTAGCGGGTCGGGGGGCAGATACGCAGTATTTT.

This clone was counted only a few times. V usage is TRBV4-3 and J usage is TRBJ2-3, with TRBD2 matching over 12 bases. The CDR3 sequence is 22 residues long. V shed 3 bases, J shed 1 base, and the junction held 20 bases outside the gene matches. Germline V lookup: CDR1 LGHNA, CDR2 YSLEER. The DNA for the CDR3 is TGCGCCAGCAGCCACTCAAGAAGTTGGACTAGCGGGGACCCATCCCGCACAGATACGCAGTATTTT. Its protein product is CASSHSRSWTSGDPSRTDTQYF.

This clone was seen a few times. The DNA is left out, because the CDR3 cannot be placed on it with certainty; the CDR3 is given as TCRdb lists it. This chain uses TRBV6-5 with TRBJ1-2. A total of 13 residues make up the CDR3, ends included. The germline V gene encodes CDR1 MNHEY and CDR2 SVGAGI. The CDR3 is CASSYLGTGGYTF.

J is TRBJ2-1 and V is TRBV6-1; 7 bases line up with TRBD2. Germline assignment: CDR1 MNHNS and CDR2 SASEGT. The V segment lost 8 bases and the J segment 9 bases; nucleotides outside the gene matches: 10. The CDR3 loop spans 13 amino acids. CDR3 DNA: TGTGCCAGCCTCGCGGGAGTGGGCGGTGAGCAGTTCTTC. Its translation: CASLAGVGGEQFF.

This chain joins TRBV27 and TRBJ2-5, with 10 positions matching TRBD2. Losses at the gene ends were 4 bases for V and 7 bases for J; bases not matched to a gene: 9. Germline V gene data show CDR1 as MNHEY and CDR2 as SMNVEV (reference sequence). The CDR3 loop spans 15 amino acids. CDR3 nucleotides: TGTGCCAGCAGTTCCCCTAGCGGGAGTGGTGTGACCCAGTACTTC. Protein product: CASSSPSGSGVTQYF.

This clone was observed a handful of times. This sample includes further DNA sequences coding for the same CDR3. The chain combines TRBV5-6 with TRBJ2-7, with a possible D match to TRBD1 (6 bases). Trimming shortened V by 2 bases and J by 6 bases, and 6 bases separated the two germline ends. This CDR3 comprises 11 residues. CDR1 is SGHDT, CDR2 YYEEEE, per germline. The DNA of the CDR3 is TGTGCCAGCAGCTTACAGGGCGAGCAGTACTTC. Translated, it gives CASSLQGEQYF.

The chain carries TRBV29-1 and TRBJ2-3; 10 bases fit TRBD2. The trim removed 6 bases at V and 4 bases at J, leaving 4 bases unmatched. The CDR3 sequence is 13 residues long. From germline, CDR1 is SQVTM and CDR2 ANQGSEA. CDR3 nucleotide sequence: TGCAGCGTGGCGGGACTAGCGTCAGATACGCAGTATTTT. It translates to CSVAGLASDTQYF.

This clone was counted a few times. This rearrangement joins TRBV7-2 to TRBJ2-3; 9 nucleotides line up with TRBD2. With V trimmed by 3 bases and J by 4 bases, 5 bases remained unmatched. The V gene's germline CDR1 is SGHTA and CDR2 FQGNSA. There are 15 residues in the CDR3. The CDR3 sequence: CASSFLAGDADTQYF. The CDR3 DNA reads TGTGCCAGCAGCTTCTTAGCGGGAGATGCAGATACGCAGTATTTT.

The chain has TRBV29-1 and TRBJ1-1, with 11 bases identical to TRBD1. Germline assignment: CDR1 SQVTM and CDR2 ANQGSEA. The ends lost 3 bases at V and 1 base at J; junction bases unmatched: 7. CDR3 size: 16 residues. In DNA, the CDR3 is TGCAGCGTTGAGGACAGGGGGCTAGGTCGGAACACTGAAGCTTTCTTT. It translates to CSVEDRGLGRNTEAFF.

The chain has TRBV28 and TRBJ2-7; 7 bases agree with TRBD2. The CDR3 consists of 15 residues. Germline V gives CDR1 MDHEN, CDR2 SYDVKM. The trim removed 6 bases at V and 2 bases at J, leaving 10 bases unmatched. The CDR3: CASRSPSGDPYEQYF. CDR3 DNA sequence: TGTGCCAGCAGGTCCCCGAGCGGGGACCCCTACGAGCAGTACTTC.

As DNA, the CDR3 is TGTGCCAGCAGCTCACCGGGACTAAATTCCTACGAGCAGTACTTC. This codes for CASSSPGLNSYEQYF. V is TRBV7-9 and J is TRBJ2-7; 7 positions match TRBD2. Trimming removed 4 bases from V and 1 base from J; junction bases left unmatched: 7. The CDR3 consists of 15 residues. Germline CDR1 and CDR2: SEHNR and FQNEAQ (reference sequence).

V and J are TRBV29-1 and TRBJ2-3, with 7 bases lining up with TRBD2. V lost 4 bases and J lost 0; bases outside the gene matches: 4. This CDR3 has 14 residues. Per germline, CDR1 SQVTM and CDR2 ANQGSEA. The CDR3 reads CSVGGAGSTDTQYF. In DNA form, the CDR3 reads TGCAGCGTTGGAGGAGCGGGGAGCACAGATACGCAGTATTTT.

This chain joins TRBV9 and TRBJ2-2; D may be TRBD2 (6 bases). From germline, CDR1 is SGDLS and CDR2 YYNGEE. Trimming stripped 7 bases from V and 6 bases from J, with 7 bases between. This CDR3 region has 11 residues. The CDR3 nucleotides are TGTGCCAGCCAGCGGGCCGGGGAGCTGTTTTTT. Translating gives CASQRAGELFF.

In its sample, this clone was seen a few times. This chain joins TRBV7-2 and TRBJ2-2, with 9 positions matching TRBD2. V was pared by 4 bases and J by 9 bases, with 9 bases of the junction left unmatched. The CDR3 spans 15 residues. Germline CDR1 SGHTA, CDR2 FQGNSA. CDR3: CASSSAGLARRELFF. The CDR3 coding sequence is TGTGCCAGCAGCTCGGCAGGACTAGCGAGAAGGGAGCTGTTTTTT.

V is TRBV5-4 and J is TRBJ2-3, with unresolved D. The V gene lost 5 bases and the J gene lost 7 bases, with 14 bases spanning the gap. CDR1 is SGHNT and CDR2 is YYREEE in the germline V gene (reference sequence). CDR3 length: 13 residues. This CDR3 is CASSQPTGNTQYF. The CDR3, as DNA: TGTGCCAGCAGTCAACCCACTGGTAATACGCAGTATTTT.

This clone occurred a few times. The gene calls are TRBV7-2 and TRBJ1-4; 9 bases match TRBD1. The CDR3 contains 14 residues. Trimming took 4 bases from V and 7 from J; bases not matched to a gene: 4. The germline gives CDR1 SGHTA, CDR2 FQGNSA. Here the CDR3 DNA reads TGTGCCAGCAGCTCCCGACAGGGGGGTGAAAAACTGTTTTTT. This sequence encodes CASSSRQGGEKLFF.